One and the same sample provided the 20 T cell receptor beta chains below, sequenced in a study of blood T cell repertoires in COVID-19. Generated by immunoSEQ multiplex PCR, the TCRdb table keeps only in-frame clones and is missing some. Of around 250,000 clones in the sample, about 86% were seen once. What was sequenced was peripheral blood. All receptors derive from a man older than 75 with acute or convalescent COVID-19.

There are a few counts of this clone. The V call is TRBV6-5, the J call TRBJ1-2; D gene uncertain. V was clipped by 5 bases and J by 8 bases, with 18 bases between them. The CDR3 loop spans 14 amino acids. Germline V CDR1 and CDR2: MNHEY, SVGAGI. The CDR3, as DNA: TGTGCCAGCAGTACCAAATCCGGAGCTGGAGGCTACACCTTC. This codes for CASSTKSGAGGYTF.

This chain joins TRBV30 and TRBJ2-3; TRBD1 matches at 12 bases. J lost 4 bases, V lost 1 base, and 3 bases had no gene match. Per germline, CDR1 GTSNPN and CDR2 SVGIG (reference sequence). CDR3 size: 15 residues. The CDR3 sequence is CAWSGDRGRADTQYF. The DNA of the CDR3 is TGTGCCTGGAGTGGGGACAGGGGGCGGGCAGATACGCAGTATTTT.

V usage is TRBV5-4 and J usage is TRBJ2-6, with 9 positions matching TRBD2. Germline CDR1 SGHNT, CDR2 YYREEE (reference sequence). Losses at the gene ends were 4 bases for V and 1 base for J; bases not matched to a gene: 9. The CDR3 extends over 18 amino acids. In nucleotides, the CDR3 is TGTGCCAGCAGCCAGATAGCGGGAGTTGGTTCTGGGGCCAACGTCCTGACTTTC. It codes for CASSQIAGVGSGANVLTF.

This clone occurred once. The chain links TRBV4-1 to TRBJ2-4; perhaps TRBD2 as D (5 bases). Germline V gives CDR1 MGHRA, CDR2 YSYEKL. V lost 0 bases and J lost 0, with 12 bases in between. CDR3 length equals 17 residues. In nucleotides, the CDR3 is TGCGCCAGCAGCCAAGATGGCGGAGGACTAGCCAAAAACATTCAGTACTTC. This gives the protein CASSQDGGGLAKNIQYF.

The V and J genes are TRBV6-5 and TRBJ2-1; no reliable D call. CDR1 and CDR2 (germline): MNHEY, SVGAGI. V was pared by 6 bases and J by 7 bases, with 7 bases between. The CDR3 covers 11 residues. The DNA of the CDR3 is TGTGCCAGCAGATTCCTGAATGAGCAGTTCTTC. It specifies CASRFLNEQFF.

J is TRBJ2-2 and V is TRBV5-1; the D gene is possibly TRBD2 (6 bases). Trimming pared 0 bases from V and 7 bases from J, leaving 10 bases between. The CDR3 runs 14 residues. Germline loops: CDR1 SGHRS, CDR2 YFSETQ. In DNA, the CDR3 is TGCGCCAGCAGCTTGGGCGGGACCATCGGGGAGCTGTTTTTT. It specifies CASSLGGTIGELFF.

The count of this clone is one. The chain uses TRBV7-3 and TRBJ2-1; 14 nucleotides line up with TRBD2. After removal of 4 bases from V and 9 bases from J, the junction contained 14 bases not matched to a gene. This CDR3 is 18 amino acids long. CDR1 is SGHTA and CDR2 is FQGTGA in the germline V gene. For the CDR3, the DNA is TGTGCCAGCAGCTCTCAACCCGGGACTAGCGGGAGATCGGGTGAGCAGTTCTTC. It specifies CASSSQPGTSGRSGEQFF.

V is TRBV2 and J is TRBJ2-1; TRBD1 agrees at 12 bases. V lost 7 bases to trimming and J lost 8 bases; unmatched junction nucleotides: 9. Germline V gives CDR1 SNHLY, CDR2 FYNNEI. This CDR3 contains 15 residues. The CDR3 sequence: CASKDGTGGRDEQFF. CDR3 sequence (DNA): TGTGCCAGCAAGGACGGGACAGGGGGCAGGGATGAGCAGTTCTTC.

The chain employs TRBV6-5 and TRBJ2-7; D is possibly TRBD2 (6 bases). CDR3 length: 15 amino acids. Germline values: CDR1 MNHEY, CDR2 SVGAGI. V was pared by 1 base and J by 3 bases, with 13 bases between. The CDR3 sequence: CASSYFGGANYEQYF. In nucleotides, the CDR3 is TGTGCCAGCAGTTACTTCGGGGGTGCCAACTACGAGCAGTACTTC.

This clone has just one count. The CDR3 coding sequence is TGTGCCAGCAGCCAAGCGAAGACCTGGGACAGTACCTACGAGCAGTACTTC. Translation: CASSQAKTWDSTYEQYF. The chain has TRBV3-1 (or the pseudogene TRBV3-2) and TRBJ2-7; 7 nucleotides align to TRBD1. V lost 1 base to trimming and J lost 2 bases; unmatched junction nucleotides: 11. This CDR3 region has 17 residues. Germline V lookup: CDR1 LGHDT, CDR2 YNNKEL (reference sequence).

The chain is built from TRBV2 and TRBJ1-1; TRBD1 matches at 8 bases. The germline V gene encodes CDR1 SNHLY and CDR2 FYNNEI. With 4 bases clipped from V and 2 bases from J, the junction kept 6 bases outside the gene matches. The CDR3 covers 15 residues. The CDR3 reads CASSATGADNTEAFF. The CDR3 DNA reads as TGTGCCAGCAGTGCGACAGGGGCGGACAACACTGAAGCTTTCTTT.

CDR3 DNA: TGCGCCAGCAGCTTGATGGGGGGCAATGAGCAGTTCTTC. It specifies CASSLMGGNEQFF. The chain uses TRBV5-1 and TRBJ2-1; D is possibly TRBD2 (6 bases). Germline V gene lookup returns CDR1 SGHRS and CDR2 YFSETQ. The CDR3 is made up of 13 amino acids. Trimming removed 1 base at V and 6 bases at J, with 8 bases between.

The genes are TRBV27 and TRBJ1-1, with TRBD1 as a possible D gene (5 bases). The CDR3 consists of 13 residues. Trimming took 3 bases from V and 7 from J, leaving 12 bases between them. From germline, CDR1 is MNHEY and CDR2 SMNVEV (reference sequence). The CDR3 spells CASSLYGTNEAFF. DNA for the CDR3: TGTGCCAGCAGTTTGTACGGGACTAATGAAGCTTTCTTT.

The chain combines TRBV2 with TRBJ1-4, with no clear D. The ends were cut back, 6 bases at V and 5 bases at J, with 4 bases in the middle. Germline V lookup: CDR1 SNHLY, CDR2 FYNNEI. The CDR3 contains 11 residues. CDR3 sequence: CASSRNEKLFF. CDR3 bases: TGTGCCAGCAGCCGGAATGAAAAACTGTTTTTT.

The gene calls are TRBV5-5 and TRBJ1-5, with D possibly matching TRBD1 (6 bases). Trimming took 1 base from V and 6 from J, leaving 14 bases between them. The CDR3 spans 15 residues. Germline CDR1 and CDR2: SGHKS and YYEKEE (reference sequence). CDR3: CASSLLGGDGQPQHF. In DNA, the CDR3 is TGTGCCAGCAGCTTGCTAGGGGGTGATGGTCAGCCCCAGCATTTT.

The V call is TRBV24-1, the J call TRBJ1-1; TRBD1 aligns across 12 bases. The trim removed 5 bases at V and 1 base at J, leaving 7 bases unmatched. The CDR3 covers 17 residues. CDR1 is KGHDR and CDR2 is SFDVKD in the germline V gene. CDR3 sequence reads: CATSAGGQGAPNTEAFF. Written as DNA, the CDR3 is TGTGCCACCAGTGCAGGGGGACAGGGGGCTCCGAACACTGAAGCTTTCTTT.

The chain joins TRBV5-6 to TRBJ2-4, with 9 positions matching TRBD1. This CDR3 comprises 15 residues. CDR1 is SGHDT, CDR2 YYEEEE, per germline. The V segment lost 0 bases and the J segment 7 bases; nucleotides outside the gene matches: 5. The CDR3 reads CASSLGSGTGNIQYF. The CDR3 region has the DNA TGTGCCAGCAGCTTGGGGTCCGGGACAGGGAACATTCAGTACTTC.

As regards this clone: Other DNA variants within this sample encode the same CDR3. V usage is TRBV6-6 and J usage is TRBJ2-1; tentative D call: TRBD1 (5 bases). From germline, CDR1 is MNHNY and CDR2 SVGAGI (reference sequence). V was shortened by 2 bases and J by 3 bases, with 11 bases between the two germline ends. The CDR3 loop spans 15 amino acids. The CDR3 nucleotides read TGTGCCAGCAGTTACGGCCAGGGTGGCTACAATGAGCAGTTCTTC. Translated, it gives CASSYGQGGYNEQFF.

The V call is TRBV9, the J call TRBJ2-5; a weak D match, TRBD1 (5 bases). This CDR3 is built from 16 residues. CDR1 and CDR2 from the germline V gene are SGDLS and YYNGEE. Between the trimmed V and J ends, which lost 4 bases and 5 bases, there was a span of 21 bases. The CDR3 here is CASSQQGSLGWETQYF. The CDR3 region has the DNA TGTGCCAGCAGCCAGCAGGGTTCGCTCGGATGGGAGACCCAGTACTTC.

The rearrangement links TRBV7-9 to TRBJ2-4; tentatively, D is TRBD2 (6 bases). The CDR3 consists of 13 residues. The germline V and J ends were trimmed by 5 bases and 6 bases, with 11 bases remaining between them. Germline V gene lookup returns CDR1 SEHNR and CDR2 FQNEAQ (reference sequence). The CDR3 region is CASSQGLGNIQYF. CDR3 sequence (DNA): TGTGCCAGCAGCCAGGGACTGGGAAACATTCAGTACTTC.